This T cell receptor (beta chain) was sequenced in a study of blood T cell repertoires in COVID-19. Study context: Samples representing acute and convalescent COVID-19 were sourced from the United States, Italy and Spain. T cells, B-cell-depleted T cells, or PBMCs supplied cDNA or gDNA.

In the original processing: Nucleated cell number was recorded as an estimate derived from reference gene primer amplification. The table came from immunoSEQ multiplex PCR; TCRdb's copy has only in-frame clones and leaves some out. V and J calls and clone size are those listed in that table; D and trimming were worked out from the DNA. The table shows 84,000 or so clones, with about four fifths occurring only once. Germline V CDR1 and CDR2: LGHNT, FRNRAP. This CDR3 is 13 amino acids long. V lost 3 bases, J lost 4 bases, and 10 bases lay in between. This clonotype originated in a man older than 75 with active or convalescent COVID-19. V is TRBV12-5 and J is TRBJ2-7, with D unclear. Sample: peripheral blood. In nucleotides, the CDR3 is TGTGCTAGTGGTTTCGAGGTTCTGTACGAGCAGTACTTC. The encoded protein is CASGFEVLYEQYF.